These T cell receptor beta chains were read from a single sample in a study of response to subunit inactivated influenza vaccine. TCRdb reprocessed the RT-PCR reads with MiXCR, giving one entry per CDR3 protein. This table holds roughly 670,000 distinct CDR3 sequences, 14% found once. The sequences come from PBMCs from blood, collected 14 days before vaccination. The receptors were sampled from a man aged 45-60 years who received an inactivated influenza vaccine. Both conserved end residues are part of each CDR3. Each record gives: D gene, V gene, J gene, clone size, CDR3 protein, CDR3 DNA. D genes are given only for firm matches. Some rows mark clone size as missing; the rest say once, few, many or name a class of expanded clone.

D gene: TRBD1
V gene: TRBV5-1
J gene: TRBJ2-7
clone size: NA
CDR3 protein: CASSLGQGGAEQYF
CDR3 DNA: TGCGCCAGCAGCCTGGGACAGGGGGGTGCCGAGCAGTACTTC

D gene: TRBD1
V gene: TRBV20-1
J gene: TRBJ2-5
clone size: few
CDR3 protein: CSAMTGGEETQYF
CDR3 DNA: TGCAGTGCCATGACAGGGGGCGAGGAGACCCAGTACTTC

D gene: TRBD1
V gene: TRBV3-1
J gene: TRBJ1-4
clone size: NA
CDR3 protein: CASSHGQGNEKLFF
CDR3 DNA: TGTGCCAGCAGCCACGGACAGGGGAATGAAAAACTGTTTTTT

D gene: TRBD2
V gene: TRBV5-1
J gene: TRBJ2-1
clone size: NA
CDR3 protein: CASSLAGEFYNEQFF
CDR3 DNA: TGCGCCAGCAGCTTAGCGGGAGAGTTCTACAATGAGCAGTTCTTC

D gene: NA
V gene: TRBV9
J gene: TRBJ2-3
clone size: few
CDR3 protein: CASSVATRVTDTQYF
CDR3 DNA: TGTGCCAGCAGCGTAGCTACGCGAGTGACAGATACGCAGTATTTT

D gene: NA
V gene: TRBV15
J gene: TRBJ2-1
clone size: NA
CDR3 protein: CATSRSESPYNEQFF
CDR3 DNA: TGTGCCACCAGCAGGAGTGAGTCACCGTACAATGAGCAGTTCTTC

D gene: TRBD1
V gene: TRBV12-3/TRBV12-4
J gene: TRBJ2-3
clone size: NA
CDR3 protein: CASRKGQGQPQYF
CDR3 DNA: TGTGCCAGCAGAAAAGGACAGGGTCAGCCCCAGTATTTT

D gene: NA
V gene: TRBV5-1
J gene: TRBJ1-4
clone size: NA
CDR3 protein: CASSLRVGSEKLFF
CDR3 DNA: TGCGCCAGCAGCTTGAGGGTTGGGAGTGAAAAACTGTTTTTT

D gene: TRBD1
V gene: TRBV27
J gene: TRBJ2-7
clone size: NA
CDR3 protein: CASSRDRYSYEQYF
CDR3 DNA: TGTGCCAGCAGCCGGGACAGGTATTCCTACGAGCAGTACTTC

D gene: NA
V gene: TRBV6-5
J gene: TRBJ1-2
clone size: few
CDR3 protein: CASIMGPYGTNYGYTF
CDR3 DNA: TGTGCCAGCATTATGGGGCCCTACGGCACTAACTATGGCTACACCTTC

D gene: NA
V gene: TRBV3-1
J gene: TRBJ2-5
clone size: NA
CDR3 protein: CASSQGGVRQGETQYF
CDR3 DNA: TGTGCCAGCAGCCAAGGGGGGGTGAGGCAGGGGGAGACCCAGTACTTC

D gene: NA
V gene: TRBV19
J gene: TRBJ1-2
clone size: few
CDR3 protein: CASSRGTVYTF
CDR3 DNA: TGTGCCAGTAGCCGGGGGACGGTCTACACCTTC

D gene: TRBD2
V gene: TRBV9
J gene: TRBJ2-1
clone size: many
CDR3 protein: CASSVDTSGQGQFF
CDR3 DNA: TGTGCCAGCAGCGTAGATACTAGCGGACAAGGGCAGTTCTTC

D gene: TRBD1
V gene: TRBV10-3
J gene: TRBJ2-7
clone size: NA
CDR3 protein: CAISVSGQGNYEQYF
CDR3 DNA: TGTGCCATCAGTGTTTCGGGACAGGGAAACTACGAGCAGTACTTC

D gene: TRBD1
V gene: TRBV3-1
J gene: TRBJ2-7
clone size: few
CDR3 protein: CASSQGDRGGYEQYF
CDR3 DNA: TGTGCCAGCAGCCAAGGCGACAGGGGCGGCTACGAGCAGTACTTC

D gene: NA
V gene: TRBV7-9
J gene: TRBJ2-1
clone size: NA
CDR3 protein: CASSRGFSEQFF
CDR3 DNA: TGTGCCAGCTCGCGGGGATTCAGTGAGCAGTTCTTC

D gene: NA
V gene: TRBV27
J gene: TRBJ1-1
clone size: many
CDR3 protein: CASSSDRGGYTEAFF
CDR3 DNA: TGTGCCAGCAGTTCCGACCGGGGGGGTTACACTGAAGCTTTCTTT

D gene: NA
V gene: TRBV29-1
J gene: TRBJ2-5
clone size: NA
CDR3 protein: CSVAPRGYQETQYF
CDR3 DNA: TGCAGCGTTGCCCCCAGGGGCTACCAAGAGACCCAGTACTTC

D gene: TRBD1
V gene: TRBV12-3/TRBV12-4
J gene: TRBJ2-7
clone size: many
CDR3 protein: CASTARDRVYEQYF
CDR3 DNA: TGTGCCAGCACCGCCCGGGACAGGGTGTACGAGCAGTACTTC

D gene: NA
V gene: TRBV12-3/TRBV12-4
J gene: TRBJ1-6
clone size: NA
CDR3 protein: CASSLGRPLHF
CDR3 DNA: TGTGCCAGCAGTTTGGGGAGACCCCTCCACTTT

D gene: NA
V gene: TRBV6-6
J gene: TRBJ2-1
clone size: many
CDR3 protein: CASSRVRSNEQFF
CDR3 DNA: TGTGCCAGTTCTAGGGTCAGGAGCAATGAGCAGTTCTTC

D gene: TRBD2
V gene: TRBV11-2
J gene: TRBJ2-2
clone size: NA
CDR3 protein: CASSRGLAGGTNTGELFF
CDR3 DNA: TGTGCCAGCAGCCGCGGACTAGCGGGGGGCACGAACACCGGGGAGCTGTTTTTT

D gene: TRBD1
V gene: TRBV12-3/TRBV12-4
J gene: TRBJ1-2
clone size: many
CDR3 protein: CASSYTGGGYGYTF
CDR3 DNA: TGTGCCAGCAGTTATACAGGGGGAGGCTATGGCTACACCTTC

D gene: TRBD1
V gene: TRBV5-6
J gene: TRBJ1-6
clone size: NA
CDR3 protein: CASSTGTGDSPLHF
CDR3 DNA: TGTGCCAGCAGCACCGGGACAGGGGATTCACCCCTCCACTTT

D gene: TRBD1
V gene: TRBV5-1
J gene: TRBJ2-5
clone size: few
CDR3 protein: CASSSGQEQETQYF
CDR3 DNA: TGCGCCAGCAGCTCGGGACAGGAACAAGAGACCCAGTACTTC

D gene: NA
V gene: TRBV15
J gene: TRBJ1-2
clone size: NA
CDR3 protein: CATSIGGAYGYTF
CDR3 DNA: TGTGCCACCAGCATTGGCGGAGCCTATGGCTACACCTTC

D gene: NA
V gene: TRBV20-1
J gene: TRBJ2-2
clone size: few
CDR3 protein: CSARGSRDTGELFF
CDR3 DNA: TGCAGTGCTAGGGGAAGCCGGGACACCGGGGAGCTGTTTTTT

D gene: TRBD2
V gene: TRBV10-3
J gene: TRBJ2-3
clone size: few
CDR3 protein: CAIGGRGTDTQYF
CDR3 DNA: TGTGCCATCGGGGGGAGGGGCACAGATACGCAGTATTTT

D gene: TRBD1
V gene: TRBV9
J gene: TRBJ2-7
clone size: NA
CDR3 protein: CASSVQDRDHEQYF
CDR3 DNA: TGTGCCAGCAGCGTGCAGGACAGGGACCACGAGCAGTACTTC

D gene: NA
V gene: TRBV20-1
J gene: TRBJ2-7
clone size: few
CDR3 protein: CSAEGVSSYEQYF
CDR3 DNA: TGCAGTGCTGAGGGTGTCAGCTCCTACGAGCAGTACTTC

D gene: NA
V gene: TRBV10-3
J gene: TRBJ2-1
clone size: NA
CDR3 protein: CAATTQGAYNEQFF
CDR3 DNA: TGTGCCGCAACGACCCAGGGCGCCTACAATGAGCAGTTCTTC

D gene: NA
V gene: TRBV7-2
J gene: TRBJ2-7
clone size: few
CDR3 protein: CASSPDWTEFYEQYF
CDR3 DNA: TGTGCCAGCAGCCCGGACTGGACAGAGTTCTACGAGCAGTACTTC

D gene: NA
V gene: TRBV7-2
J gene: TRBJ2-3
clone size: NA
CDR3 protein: CASSSTGTTRLSAQYF
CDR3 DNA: TGTGCCAGCAGCTCAACCGGGACCACCCGGCTTAGCGCGCAGTATTTT

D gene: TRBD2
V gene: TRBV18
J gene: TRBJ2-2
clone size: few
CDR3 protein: CASSPRSTSGFTGELFF
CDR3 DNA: TGTGCCAGCTCACCCAGGTCGACTAGCGGGTTCACCGGGGAGCTGTTTTTT

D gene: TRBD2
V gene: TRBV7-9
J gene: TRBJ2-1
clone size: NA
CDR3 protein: CASSTGLAGALNEQFF
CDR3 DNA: TGTGCCAGCAGCACCGGACTAGCGGGAGCATTGAATGAGCAGTTCTTC

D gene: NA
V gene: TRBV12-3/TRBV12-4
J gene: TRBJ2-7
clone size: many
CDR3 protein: CASSARDTYEQYF
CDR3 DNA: TGTGCCAGCAGTGCCCGGGACACCTACGAGCAGTACTTC

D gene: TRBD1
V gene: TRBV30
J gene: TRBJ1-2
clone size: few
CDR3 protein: CAWTGGPPDAYGYTF
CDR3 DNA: TGTGCCTGGACAGGGGGACCCCCCGACGCCTATGGCTACACCTTC

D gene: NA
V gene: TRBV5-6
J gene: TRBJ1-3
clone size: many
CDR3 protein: CASSLGPYSGNTIYF
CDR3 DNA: TGTGCCAGCAGCTTGGGACCCTACTCTGGAAACACCATATATTTT

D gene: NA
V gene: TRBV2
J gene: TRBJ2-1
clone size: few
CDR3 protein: CASSRGEQFF
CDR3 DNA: TGTGCCAGCAGCCGGGGGGAGCAGTTCTTC

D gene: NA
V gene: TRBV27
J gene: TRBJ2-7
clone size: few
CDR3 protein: CASSPFGGRSSYEQYF
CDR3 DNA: TGTGCCAGCAGTCCCTTCGGAGGAAGGAGCTCCTACGAGCAGTACTTC

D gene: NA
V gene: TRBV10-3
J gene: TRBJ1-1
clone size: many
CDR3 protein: CAISGTAILMNTEAFF
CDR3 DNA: TGTGCCATCAGTGGGACAGCCATTCTAATGAACACTGAAGCTTTCTTT

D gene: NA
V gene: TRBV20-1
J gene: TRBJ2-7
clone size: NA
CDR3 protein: CSATWRHYEQYF
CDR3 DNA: TGCAGTGCTACCTGGCGGCACTACGAGCAGTACTTC

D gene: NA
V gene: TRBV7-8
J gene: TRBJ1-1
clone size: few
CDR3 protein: CASRQPGNTEAFF
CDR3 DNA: TGTGCCAGCCGCCAGCCGGGTAACACTGAAGCTTTCTTT

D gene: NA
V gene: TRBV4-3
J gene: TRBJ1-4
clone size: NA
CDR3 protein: CASSQDWGEKLFF
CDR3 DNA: TGCGCCAGCAGCCAAGATTGGGGTGAAAAACTGTTTTTT

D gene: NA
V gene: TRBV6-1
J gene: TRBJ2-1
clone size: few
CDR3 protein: CASRGTGTFYNEQFF
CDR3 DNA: TGTGCCAGCAGAGGGACCGGGACGTTCTACAATGAGCAGTTCTTC

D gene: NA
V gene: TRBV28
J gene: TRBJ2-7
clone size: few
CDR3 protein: CASSQTGAQYF
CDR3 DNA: TGTGCCAGCAGTCAAACAGGCGCGCAGTACTTC

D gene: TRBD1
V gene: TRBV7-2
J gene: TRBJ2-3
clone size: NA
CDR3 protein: CASSLALMGQGGDTQYF
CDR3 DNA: TGTGCCAGCAGCTTAGCGCTAATGGGACAGGGAGGAGATACGCAGTATTTT

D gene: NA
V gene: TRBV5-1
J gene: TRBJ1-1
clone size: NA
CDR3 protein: CASSLSPGVKGTEAFF
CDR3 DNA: TGCGCCAGCAGCTTGTCGCCAGGGGTGAAGGGCACTGAAGCTTTCTTT

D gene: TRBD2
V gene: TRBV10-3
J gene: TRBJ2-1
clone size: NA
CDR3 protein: CASTLSGSRDNEQFF
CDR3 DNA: TGTGCCAGCACCCTTAGCGGGAGCCGGGACAATGAGCAGTTCTTC

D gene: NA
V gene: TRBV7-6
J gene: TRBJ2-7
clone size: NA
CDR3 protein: CASSLGLDSTYEQYF
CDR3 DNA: TGTGCCAGCAGCTTAGGACTAGACAGCACCTACGAGCAGTACTTC

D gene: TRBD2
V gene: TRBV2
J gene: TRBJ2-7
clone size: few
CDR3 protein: CASSAEREAYEQYF
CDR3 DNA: TGTGCCAGCAGTGCGGAGCGGGAGGCCTACGAGCAGTACTTC

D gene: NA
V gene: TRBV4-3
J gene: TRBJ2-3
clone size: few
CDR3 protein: CASSQELSSADTQYF
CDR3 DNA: TGCGCCAGCAGCCAGGAACTCTCCTCGGCAGATACGCAGTATTTT

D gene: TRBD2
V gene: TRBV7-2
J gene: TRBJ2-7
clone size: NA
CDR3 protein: CASSLAGLAGGSEQYF
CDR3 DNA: TGTGCCAGCAGCTTAGCGGGACTAGCGGGGGGGAGCGAGCAGTACTTC

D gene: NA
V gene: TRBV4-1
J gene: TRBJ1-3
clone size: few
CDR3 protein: CASSTPFGNTIYF
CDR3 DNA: TGCGCCAGCAGCACTCCATTTGGAAACACCATATATTTT

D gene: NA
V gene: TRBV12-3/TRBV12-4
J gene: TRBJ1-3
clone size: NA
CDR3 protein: CASSPFLGNTIYF
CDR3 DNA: TGTGCCAGCAGTCCCTTTCTTGGAAACACCATATATTTT